The clone carrying this TCR beta chain is classed as medium-sized. Deletions cut 5 bases from V and 0 bases from J, with 7 bases between. The CDR3 is 13 amino acids. Germline assignment: CDR1 MNHEY and CDR2 SVGEGT. The entry originates in a study of low-dose radiotherapy and immunotherapy resistance in tumors. Study as a whole: A dose of 1 Gy per fraction every two weeks went to Cohort 2, totaling 13 Gy over 26 weeks. Cyclophosphamide went in intravenously at 200 mg/m2 every two weeks, one day before radiation and immunotherapy.

Covering alpha and beta chains, TRAV- and TRBV-specific primers were used for the first-strand cDNA. TCRs were put through 15 to 25 PCR cycles of amplification with Phusion. A constant-region primer and the V-primer adapter served as the primer pair. mRNA isolates were amplified via in vitro transcription. TCRdb recomputed calls from the reads with MiXCR, one row per CDR3 protein. The sample holds 7,300 or so distinct CDR3 sequences, over 60% seen once. This receptor was identified in a human donor with advanced metastatic prostate, ovarian, gallbladder or colorectal cancer (not recorded which). This table probably holds off-target reads from a library built for another chain. The genes are TRBV6-2 or TRBV6-3 and TRBJ1-1; D gene unclear. The CDR3 protein is CASSGSMNTEAFF. CDR3 bases: TGTGCCAGCAGTGGGTCCATGAACACTGAAGCTTTCTTT.